The TCR beta chain described here comes from a study of CD4 T cells in relation to SARS-CoV-2 and coronaviruses. Study results and limitations: Each donor contributed either pre-pandemic or post-infection samples, not both.

CDR3 length: 13 residues. The V and J ends lost 9 bases and 2 bases respectively, with 12 bases between them. Germline V CDR1 and CDR2: KGHDR, SFDVKD. In regard to this clone: The target antigen is unknown.

CD4+ T cells from unexposed donors were obtained before the COVID-19 pandemic (2011-2018). Sequenced by immunoSEQ multiplex PCR; TCRdb stores in-frame clones only, minus some. The sample has some 68,000 clones, approximately 95% seen once; the top ten hold around 0.23%. The sequenced sample consisted of naive CD4+ T cells from PBMCs. This sample's subset: naive CD4+ T cells isolated by negative enrichment. The chain couples TRBV24-1 to TRBJ2-5; D call uncertain. This clonotype was obtained from a human donor in good health. Here the CDR3 DNA reads TGTGCCACCGCCGGCTGGGAACAAGAGACCCAGTACTTC. The encoded protein is CATAGWEQETQYF.